The entry below gives a single T cell receptor (beta chain) sequence along with its context. The sample originates from a study of blood T cell repertoires in COVID-19. Turning to the study itself: Samples representing acute and convalescent COVID-19 were sourced from the United States, Italy and Spain. The analysed material was cDNA or gDNA that came from T cells, B-cell-depleted T cells, or PBMCs.

Seattle-derived patients entered the study during active infection and were followed longitudinally. V shed 3 bases, J shed 5 bases, and the junction held 9 bases outside the gene matches. CDR3 size: 16 residues. Germline values: CDR1 SGDLS, CDR2 YYNGEE. In the original workflow: Amplified reference gene primers provided the basis for estimating nucleated cell counts. TCRdb's table, derived via immunoSEQ multiplex PCR, lists solely in-frame clones and lacks some. Clone size and the V and J calls come from that table; the DNA yielded D and trimming. The data contain over 250,000 clones, more than 85% of them singletons.

The chain joins TRBV9 to TRBJ1-2; TRBD1 agrees at 11 bases. This receptor was identified in a person in their late teens or twenties with COVID-19, enrolled during active disease. Sequenced input: peripheral blood. The CDR3 sequence is CASSAPDRGPPYGYTF. The CDR3 bases are TGTGCCAGCAGCGCCCCGGACAGGGGGCCACCTTATGGCTACACCTTC.